The 5 T cell receptor beta chains in this list originate from one sample, sequenced in a study of blood T cell repertoires in COVID-19. TCRdb keeps only in-frame clones here, not all; method: immunoSEQ multiplex PCR. The sample shows around 300,000 clones, 80% to 90% of them seen only once. Input material: peripheral blood. The receptors here all came from a woman between 65 and 79 years old with acute or convalescent COVID-19.

This rearrangement joins TRBV24-1 to TRBJ2-2, with 7 nucleotides matching TRBD1. Germline CDR1 KGHDR, CDR2 SFDVKD. This CDR3 has 15 residues. J was trimmed by 5 bases and V by 5 bases; bases with no gene match: 7. The CDR3 is CATSARGLGTGELFF. For the CDR3, the DNA is TGTGCCACCAGTGCGAGGGGGCTGGGGACCGGGGAGCTGTTTTTT.

The rearrangement uses TRBV5-1 and TRBJ1-2; 7 bases map to TRBD1. V gave up 4 bases and J gave up 8 bases; unmatched junction bases: 8. The CDR3 is 13 residues long. Germline V lookup: CDR1 SGHRS, CDR2 YFSETQ. The CDR3, as DNA: TGCGCCAGCAGCAAGGGACAGTCCTTCGGCTACACCTTC. Protein sequence: CASSKGQSFGYTF.

This chain links TRBV6-2 or TRBV6-3 with TRBJ2-1; TRBD2 matches 8 bases. With V trimmed by 0 bases and J by 7 bases, 8 bases remained unmatched. Germline V gene lookup returns CDR1 MNHEY and CDR2 SVGEGT. The CDR3 spans 16 residues. CDR3 nucleotide sequence: TGTGCCAGCAGTTACTCGATGGCGGGGGGACGGAATGAGCAGTTCTTC. Amino acid sequence: CASSYSMAGGRNEQFF.

The CDR3 loop reads CASSEGQGVFATQYF. In DNA, the CDR3 is TGTGCCAGCAGTGAAGGGCAGGGTGTATTCGCCACGCAGTATTTT. The V gene is TRBV2, the J gene TRBJ2-3; TRBD1 might be the D (5 bases). The CDR3 is 15 residues long. Germline V gene lookup returns CDR1 SNHLY and CDR2 FYNNEI. V was shortened by 1 base and J by 9 bases, with 17 bases between the two germline ends.

This chain connects TRBV6-4 to TRBJ2-2, with a tentative D call TRBD2 (5 bases). The germline V gene has CDR1 MRHNA and CDR2 SNTAGT. This CDR3 comprises 14 residues. The V end was cut by 7 bases, the J end by 7 bases, with 16 bases between. CDR3 in DNA: TGTGCCAGCACAAGGTCCCCTGGAGGCGGGGAGCTGTTTTTT. It specifies CASTRSPGGGELFF.